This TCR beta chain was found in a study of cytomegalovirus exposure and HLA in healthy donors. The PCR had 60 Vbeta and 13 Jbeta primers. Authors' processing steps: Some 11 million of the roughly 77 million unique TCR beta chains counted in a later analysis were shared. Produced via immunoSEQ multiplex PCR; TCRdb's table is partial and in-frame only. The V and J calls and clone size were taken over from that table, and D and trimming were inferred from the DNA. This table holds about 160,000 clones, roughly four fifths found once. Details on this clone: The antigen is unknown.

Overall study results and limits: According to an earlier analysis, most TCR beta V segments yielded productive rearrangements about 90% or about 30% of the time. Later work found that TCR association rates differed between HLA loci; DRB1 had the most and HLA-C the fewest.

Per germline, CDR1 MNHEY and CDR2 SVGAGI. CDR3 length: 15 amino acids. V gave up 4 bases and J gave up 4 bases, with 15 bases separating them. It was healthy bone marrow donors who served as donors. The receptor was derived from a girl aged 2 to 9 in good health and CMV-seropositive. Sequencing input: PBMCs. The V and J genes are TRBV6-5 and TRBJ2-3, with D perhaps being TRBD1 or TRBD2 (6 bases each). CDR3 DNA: TGTGCCAGCAGTTTCTCGGGGGCAGACGCAGATACGCAGTATTTT. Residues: CASSFSGADADTQYF.